A selection of T cell receptor beta chains follows, all from one sample in a study of blood T cell repertoires in COVID-19. Clones were read by immunoSEQ multiplex PCR, and TCRdb kept only the in-frame ones, dropping some. The sample holds over 150,000 clones; roughly nine tenths are singletons and the top ten take around 2.3%. Sequenced: PBMCs or T cells enriched from blood (not recorded which). These receptors all come from a woman aged 25 to 39 who had recovered from COVID-19. Both conserved end residues are part of each CDR3. A D gene is named only where the DNA matches it firmly. The listing skips clone size in some rows; elsewhere it reads once, few, many or a size class.

D gene: TRBD2; clone size: -; J gene: TRBJ2-1; V gene: TRBV7-2; CDR3 protein: CASSRTSGGPGFF; CDR3 DNA: TGTGCCAGCAGCCGGACTAGCGGGGGTCCTGGGTTCTTC
D gene: -; clone size: -; J gene: TRBJ2-5; V gene: TRBV12-3/TRBV12-4; CDR3 protein: CASSLGPETQYF; CDR3 DNA: TGTGCCAGCAGTTTGGGGCCAGAGACCCAGTACTTC
D gene: -; clone size: -; J gene: TRBJ2-1; V gene: TRBV7-6; CDR3 protein: CASSLSPEGGYNEQFF; CDR3 DNA: TGTGCCAGCAGCTTGTCTCCGGAGGGCGGTTACAATGAGCAGTTCTTC
D gene: TRBD1; clone size: -; J gene: TRBJ2-3; V gene: TRBV11-3; CDR3 protein: CASWDSHTDTQYF; CDR3 DNA: TGTGCCAGCTGGGACAGCCACACAGATACGCAGTATTTT
D gene: -; clone size: few; J gene: TRBJ1-5; V gene: TRBV19; CDR3 protein: CASSIGTGSNQPQHF; CDR3 DNA: TGTGCCAGTAGTATTGGAACAGGTAGCAATCAGCCCCAGCATTTT
D gene: TRBD1; clone size: -; J gene: TRBJ1-3; V gene: TRBV18; CDR3 protein: CASSPQGAAGNTIYF; CDR3 DNA: TGTGCCAGCTCACCACAGGGGGCGGCTGGAAACACCATATATTTT
D gene: TRBD1; clone size: -; J gene: TRBJ1-6; V gene: TRBV6-5; CDR3 protein: CASRVGTGANSPLHF; CDR3 DNA: TGTGCCAGCAGGGTAGGGACAGGTGCTAATTCACCCCTCCACTTT
D gene: -; clone size: -; J gene: TRBJ1-1; V gene: TRBV10-2; CDR3 protein: CASSDWGGKRAFF; CDR3 DNA: TGCGCCAGCAGTGATTGGGGAGGGAAGAGAGCTTTCTTT
D gene: TRBD2; clone size: -; J gene: TRBJ2-7; V gene: TRBV11-3; CDR3 protein: CASSPGLDRSYEQYF; CDR3 DNA: TGTGCCAGCAGCCCGGGACTAGATCGTTCCTACGAGCAGTACTTC
D gene: -; clone size: few; J gene: TRBJ1-2; V gene: TRBV7-9; CDR3 protein: CASSPPGPYGYTF; CDR3 DNA: TGTGCCAGCAGCCCGCCTGGGCCCTATGGCTACACCTTC
D gene: TRBD1; clone size: -; J gene: TRBJ1-2; V gene: TRBV7-2; CDR3 protein: CASSLADRGFGYTF; CDR3 DNA: TGTGCCAGCAGCTTAGCCGACAGGGGTTTTGGCTACACCTTC
D gene: -; clone size: -; J gene: TRBJ1-1; V gene: TRBV19; CDR3 protein: CASREQVAGPEREAFF; CDR3 DNA: TGTGCCAGTAGAGAGCAGGTAGCAGGGCCTGAGAGGGAAGCTTTCTTT
D gene: -; clone size: -; J gene: TRBJ2-1; V gene: TRBV7-6; CDR3 protein: CASSYLAEINYNEQFF; CDR3 DNA: TGTGCCAGCAGCTACTTAGCGGAAATTAACTACAATGAGCAGTTCTTC
D gene: TRBD1; clone size: -; J gene: TRBJ2-1; V gene: TRBV19; CDR3 protein: CASSLGTGLGNEQFF; CDR3 DNA: TGTGCCAGTAGCCTTGGGACAGGTTTAGGGAATGAGCAGTTCTTC
D gene: TRBD1; clone size: -; J gene: TRBJ2-1; V gene: TRBV15; CDR3 protein: CATSREGRDRVNEQFF; CDR3 DNA: TGTGCCACCAGCAGAGAAGGTAGGGACAGGGTAAATGAGCAGTTCTTC
D gene: TRBD1; clone size: -; J gene: TRBJ1-5; V gene: TRBV27; CDR3 protein: CASRPGTGGNQPQHF; CDR3 DNA: TGTGCCAGCAGACCGGGGACAGGGGGCAATCAGCCCCAGCATTTT
D gene: -; clone size: -; J gene: TRBJ2-6; V gene: TRBV28; CDR3 protein: CASSLLNSGANVLTF; CDR3 DNA: TGTGCCAGCAGTTTATTAAACTCTGGGGCCAACGTCCTGACTTTC
D gene: -; clone size: -; J gene: TRBJ2-5; V gene: TRBV7-6; CDR3 protein: CASSFDSQETQYF; CDR3 DNA: TGTGCCAGCAGCTTCGACAGCCAAGAGACCCAGTACTTC
D gene: TRBD1; clone size: -; J gene: TRBJ1-1; V gene: TRBV7-3; CDR3 protein: CASSLKGQGAVYTEAFF; CDR3 DNA: TGTGCCAGCAGCTTAAAGGGACAGGGGGCGGTATACACTGAAGCTTTCTTT
D gene: -; clone size: -; J gene: TRBJ1-6; V gene: TRBV6-5; CDR3 protein: CASTRSRGSNSPLHF; CDR3 DNA: TGTGCCAGCACAAGGAGCCGGGGGAGCAATTCACCCCTCCACTTT
D gene: -; clone size: -; J gene: TRBJ1-1; V gene: TRBV3-1/TRBV3-2; CDR3 protein: CATRGGTEAFF; CDR3 DNA: TGTGCCACCAGAGGAGGGACTGAAGCTTTCTTT
D gene: -; clone size: -; J gene: TRBJ1-5; V gene: TRBV2; CDR3 protein: CASSPGHGNQPQHF; CDR3 DNA: TGTGCCAGCAGTCCCGGACACGGCAATCAGCCCCAGCATTTT
D gene: -; clone size: once; J gene: TRBJ2-1; V gene: TRBV9; CDR3 protein: CASSPFSNEQFF; CDR3 DNA: TGTGCCAGCAGCCCCTTTAGCAATGAGCAGTTCTTC
D gene: -; clone size: -; J gene: TRBJ2-5; V gene: TRBV2; CDR3 protein: CASGGTVSTAETQYF; CDR3 DNA: TGTGCCAGCGGGGGGACAGTCTCGACGGCCGAGACCCAGTACTTC
D gene: -; clone size: few; J gene: TRBJ1-2; V gene: TRBV12-3/TRBV12-4; CDR3 protein: CASSRGGGYTF; CDR3 DNA: TGTGCCAGCAGCAGGGGCGGTGGCTACACCTTC
D gene: TRBD1; clone size: -; J gene: TRBJ1-1; V gene: TRBV25-1; CDR3 protein: CASSESGRPGQGAEAFF; CDR3 DNA: TGTGCCAGCAGTGAATCTGGGAGACCGGGACAGGGGGCTGAAGCTTTCTTT
D gene: TRBD2; clone size: -; J gene: TRBJ2-1; V gene: TRBV24-1; CDR3 protein: CATSLREQQFF; CDR3 DNA: TGTGCCACCAGTCTGCGGGAGCAGCAGTTCTTC
D gene: TRBD2; clone size: -; J gene: TRBJ2-7; V gene: TRBV7-9; CDR3 protein: CASSPGTSGTFSGEQYF; CDR3 DNA: TGTGCCAGCAGCCCAGGGACTAGCGGGACCTTTTCAGGGGAGCAGTACTTC
D gene: TRBD1; clone size: -; J gene: TRBJ2-6; V gene: TRBV7-8; CDR3 protein: CASSLVGTGSGANVLTF; CDR3 DNA: TGTGCCAGCAGCTTAGTCGGGACAGGCTCTGGGGCCAACGTCCTGACTTTC
D gene: TRBD1; clone size: -; J gene: TRBJ1-3; V gene: TRBV5-1; CDR3 protein: CASSSDRARNTIYF; CDR3 DNA: TGCGCCAGCAGCTCGGACAGGGCTAGAAACACCATATATTTT
D gene: -; clone size: once; J gene: TRBJ1-5; V gene: TRBV5-8; CDR3 protein: CASSSLQGTNNQPQHF; CDR3 DNA: TGTGCCAGCAGCTCCTTACAGGGAACAAACAATCAGCCCCAGCATTTT
D gene: -; clone size: -; J gene: TRBJ2-2; V gene: TRBV2; CDR3 protein: CASSNSGHQDTGELFF; CDR3 DNA: TGTGCCAGCAGTAATTCGGGACACCAGGACACCGGGGAGCTGTTTTTT
D gene: -; clone size: few; J gene: TRBJ1-1; V gene: TRBV7-9; CDR3 protein: CASSLGSTEAFF; CDR3 DNA: TGTGCCAGCAGCTTAGGCAGCACTGAAGCTTTCTTT
D gene: TRBD2; clone size: -; J gene: TRBJ2-1; V gene: TRBV7-2; CDR3 protein: CASSLAVAGGYNEQFF; CDR3 DNA: TGTGCCAGCAGCTTAGCGGTAGCGGGGGGATACAATGAGCAGTTCTTC
D gene: -; clone size: once; J gene: TRBJ2-5; V gene: TRBV3-1/TRBV3-2; CDR3 protein: CASSQQLGLLQTETQYF; CDR3 DNA: TGTGCCAGCAGCCAACAACTCGGACTATTGCAAACAGAGACCCAGTACTTC
D gene: TRBD1; clone size: -; J gene: TRBJ1-5; V gene: TRBV6-5; CDR3 protein: CASRPTGDVNQPQHF; CDR3 DNA: TGTGCCAGCAGACCTACAGGGGACGTAAATCAGCCCCAGCATTTT
D gene: -; clone size: -; J gene: TRBJ1-2; V gene: TRBV11-2; CDR3 protein: CASSFEQGNYGYTF; CDR3 DNA: TGTGCCAGCAGCTTTGAGCAGGGGAACTATGGCTACACCTTC
D gene: -; clone size: -; J gene: TRBJ1-1; V gene: TRBV5-6; CDR3 protein: CASSLRGTEAFF; CDR3 DNA: TGTGCCAGCAGCTTGAGGGGGACCGAAGCTTTCTTT
D gene: -; clone size: -; J gene: TRBJ2-3; V gene: TRBV4-3; CDR3 protein: CASSQERRGRDTQYF; CDR3 DNA: TGCGCCAGCAGCCAAGAGCGGCGGGGGCGGGATACGCAGTATTTT
D gene: -; clone size: -; J gene: TRBJ1-4; V gene: TRBV19; CDR3 protein: CATAARDSREKLFF; CDR3 DNA: TGTGCCACCGCGGCCAGGGATAGTCGTGAAAAACTGTTTTTT
D gene: -; clone size: few; J gene: TRBJ1-5; V gene: TRBV24-1; CDR3 protein: CATSDLAGDSNQPQHF; CDR3 DNA: TGTGCCACCAGTGATTTGGCAGGGGATAGCAATCAGCCCCAGCATTTT